These 7 T cell receptor beta chains were sequenced from one sample in a study of T cell responses to AZD1222 COVID-19 vaccine (dated by TCRdb to the early 2020s). The time point tag for this specimen amounts to: baseline before first vaccination. Libraries were built with the immunoSEQ multiplex PCR assay. TCRdb stores this immuneACCESS table with in-frame sequences only. Part of the clones is absent; in the studies checked, under half of the shortfall reflects unresolved V genes, and no reason is known for the rest. The sample table contains over 110,000 clones; only one count was recorded for around nine tenths of them. The leading ten clones occupy approximately 6% of the sample. The sample in question was peripheral blood, obtained on day 0 of AZD1222 vaccination. The source is an adult in good health.

The rearrangement uses TRBV5-8 and TRBJ1-1; D remains ambiguous. The CDR3 consists of 13 residues. Germline V CDR1 and CDR2: SGHTS, YDEGEE. The ends were cut back, 0 bases at V and 7 bases at J, with 10 bases in the middle. The CDR3 loop reads CASSLAGDNEAFF. The DNA of the CDR3 is TGTGCCAGCAGCTTGGCCGGAGACAATGAAGCTTTCTTT.

This clone is a singleton in its sample. The genes are TRBV29-1 and TRBJ1-2; TRBD1 is a possible D gene (5 bases). CDR1 SQVTM and CDR2 ANQGSEA come from the germline V gene. The CDR3 totals 13 residues. Here the CDR3 reads CVAFFRQGRGYTF. Written as DNA, the CDR3 is TGCGTCGCCTTCTTCCGGCAGGGACGAGGCTACACCTTC. Filled out from reference TRBV29-1 and TRBJ1-2, the complete variable domain reads SAVISQKPSRDICQRGTSLTIQCQVDSQVTMMFWYRQQPGQSLTLIATANQGSEATYESGFVIDKFPISRPNLTFSTLTVSNMSPEDSSIYLCVAFFRQGRGYTFGSGTRLTVV.

V gene TRBV12-3 or TRBV12-4 combines with J gene TRBJ2-5; D gene uncertain. The CDR3 has 13 residues. V shed 3 bases and J shed 7 bases, with 12 bases lying between them. CDR3 amino acids: CASSFGGVVTQYF. As DNA, the CDR3 is TGTGCCAGCAGTTTTGGCGGTGTTGTGACCCAGTACTTC.

V is TRBV21-1 and J is TRBJ2-5. TRBV21-1 is designated a pseudogene. This CDR3 spans 16 amino acids. The CDR3 bases are TGTGCCAGCAGCAAAGAGGTCACGGTGAGACAAGAGACCCAGTACTTC. Translating it yields CASSKEVTVRQETQYF.

The V call is TRBV4-3, the J call TRBJ1-2; TRBD1 matches at 8 bases. CDR1 LGHNA and CDR2 YSLEER come from the germline V gene. The V segment lost 5 bases and the J segment 1 base; nucleotides outside the gene matches: 12. The CDR3 runs 17 residues. The CDR3 loop reads CASSTNQGAGFNYGYTF. The DNA for the CDR3 is TGCGCCAGCAGCACCAACCAGGGGGCTGGGTTTAACTATGGCTACACCTTC.

The chain has TRBV28 and TRBJ2-1; D perhaps matches TRBD2 (6 bases). The V gene lost 3 bases and the J gene lost 1 base, with 10 bases spanning the gap. CDR1 is MDHEN, CDR2 SYDVKM, per germline. The CDR3 length is 15 residues. The DNA of the CDR3 is TGTGCCAGCAGTTTTCTAGCGAGTTCCTACAATGAGCAGTTCTTC. It yields the protein CASSFLASSYNEQFF.

The chain combines TRBV27 with TRBJ1-4; D is unresolved. Trimming shortened V by 5 bases and J by 3 bases, and 19 bases separated the two germline ends. Germline CDR1 reads MNHEY; CDR2 reads SMNVEV (reference sequence). The CDR3 is 17 amino acids. CDR3 loop: CASSPYGTRRANEKLFF. The CDR3 DNA reads as TGTGCCAGCAGTCCCTATGGAACGAGGAGAGCTAATGAAAAACTGTTTTTT.